These 20 T cell receptor beta chains were sequenced from one sample in a study of CD8 T cells in ankylosing spondylitis. One entry per CDR3 protein, called by TCRdb with MiXCR from the 5' RACE reads. The sample carries under 200,000 distinct CDR3 sequences, approximately 12% recorded once. Source material: blood, either unsorted or a sorted T cell fraction (not recorded which). The receptors derive from a female donor with ankylosing spondylitis or in good health (not recorded which).

This clonotype was seen many times. The CDR3 loop is CASSHTTGFSDTQYF. The DNA for the CDR3 is TGCGCCAGCAGCCATACGACAGGGTTCTCAGATACGCAGTATTTT. V usage is TRBV4-3 and J usage is TRBJ2-3, with 7 bases aligning to TRBD1. Germline lookup yields CDR1 LGHNA and CDR2 YSLEER. The CDR3 consists of 15 residues. V was clipped by 3 bases and J by 4 bases; unmatched bases: 7.

This clonotype was picked up a small number of times. The chain carries TRBV11-2 and TRBJ2-5; TRBD2 is a possible D gene (7 bases). From germline, CDR1 is SGHAT and CDR2 FQNNGV. V was shortened by 0 bases and J by 6 bases, with 14 bases between the two germline ends. The CDR3 contains 15 residues. The CDR3 sequence is CASSLEYGGPKTQYF. CDR3 nucleotides: TGTGCCAGCAGCTTAGAATACGGGGGGCCCAAGACCCAGTACTTC.

This clonotype was seen many times. This chain links TRBV20-1 with TRBJ2-7, with TRBD2 matching 7 bases. The CDR3 totals 14 residues. V dropped 4 bases and J dropped 5; count of bases not matched to a gene: 11. Per the germline V gene, CDR1 is DFQATT and CDR2 is SNEGSKA (reference sequence). CDR3 sequence: CSATKTSSVHEQYF. The DNA of the CDR3 is TGCAGTGCTACTAAGACTAGCTCTGTTCACGAGCAGTACTTC.

This clonotype was detected many times. The V gene is TRBV25-1, the J gene TRBJ2-4; D is perhaps TRBD1 (6 bases). This CDR3 has 14 amino acids. Trimming took off 3 bases at V and 7 bases at J, with 13 bases between the two ends. Germline CDR1 MGHDK, CDR2 SYGVNS. The CDR3 coding sequence is TGTGCCAGCAGTGAGTCGGCGAGGGGGAACATTCAGTACTTC. It is translated as CASSESARGNIQYF.

This clonotype appeared a few times. The V gene is TRBV5-6, the J gene TRBJ2-1; 8 bases are a match to TRBD2. V was clipped by 3 bases and J by 12 bases; unmatched bases: 11. CDR1 and CDR2 from the germline V gene are SGHDT and YYEEEE. The CDR3 is 14 residues long. The CDR3 sequence is CASSSGTSGDPQFF. The CDR3 DNA is TGTGCCAGCAGCTCCGGAACTAGCGGAGACCCGCAGTTCTTC.

On this clonotype: Given a much more abundant clone one base away, this may be a read error. Given the absence of the conserved phenylalanine or tryptophan at the CDR3 end, a read error is likely. The V call is TRBV4-2, the J call TRBJ2-1; D ambiguous. Germline loops: CDR1 LGHNA, CDR2 YNFKEQ. Trimming took 1 base from V and 10 from J, leaving 26 bases between them. This CDR3 is built from 18 residues. The CDR3 protein is CASSQAPKSLTLGREQFV. The CDR3, as DNA: TGTGCCAGCAGCCAAGCCCCTAAAAGCCTAACTCTAGGGCGGGAGCAGTTCGTC.

This clonotype was seen at least ten times. The chain carries TRBV28 and TRBJ1-5; no firm D call. There are 16 residues in the CDR3. In germline, CDR1 is MDHEN, CDR2 SYDVKM. Trimming removed 5 bases from V and 0 bases from J, with 14 bases in between. The CDR3, as DNA: TGTGCCAGCAGTCTTCTAAGGAGTTTTAGCAATCAGCCCCAGCATTTT. Amino acid sequence: CASSLLRSFSNQPQHF.

Details on this clonotype: A much larger clone is a single base away; this may be a read error. V gene TRBV20-1 combines with J gene TRBJ2-7; 7 bases line up with TRBD1. The junction had 13 bases not matched to a gene; V was cut back by 5 bases and J by 0 bases. The germline V gene encodes CDR1 DFQATT and CDR2 SNEGSKA (reference sequence). The CDR3 spans 16 residues. CDR3 in amino acids: CSAPPLDRVASYEQYF. For the CDR3, the DNA is TGCAGTGCTCCGCCTTTAGACAGGGTAGCCTCCTACGAGCAGTACTTC.

In this sample, this clonotype turned up many times. The chain joins TRBV29-1 to TRBJ2-7; weak D call: TRBD1 (6 bases). This CDR3 is built from 11 residues. The germline V gene encodes CDR1 SQVTM and CDR2 ANQGSEA. V dropped 4 bases and J dropped 2 bases, with 6 bases sitting between them. CDR3 DNA sequence: TGCAGCGTTGGGGGGCCCTACGAGCAGTACTTC. Its protein is CSVGGPYEQYF.

This clonotype was detected ten times or more. The DNA of the CDR3 is TGTGCCAGCAGCACGACAGGGGACGAGCAGTACTTC. Translation: CASSTTGDEQYF. The J gene is TRBJ2-7, the V gene TRBV7-9; TRBD1 matches at 8 bases. V lost 5 bases and J lost 5; bases outside the gene matches: 2. The germline gives CDR1 SEHNR, CDR2 FQNEAQ (reference sequence). The CDR3 loop spans 12 amino acids.

At least ten counts were recorded for this clonotype. The rearrangement links TRBV20-1 to TRBJ2-5; 13 nucleotides line up with TRBD2. V was pared by 4 bases and J by 2 bases, with 7 bases of the junction left unmatched. Germline-derived CDR1 and CDR2 are DFQATT and SNEGSKA (reference sequence). This CDR3 region has 16 residues. The CDR3 loop is CSANEGLAGRQETQYF. CDR3 nucleotides: TGCAGTGCTAACGAGGGACTAGCGGGAAGGCAAGAGACCCAGTACTTC.

The chain has TRBV20-1 and TRBJ1-1; D may be TRBD1 (6 bases). V was clipped by 3 bases and J by 0 bases, with 11 bases between them. The CDR3 spans 14 residues. Germline lookup yields CDR1 DFQATT and CDR2 SNEGSKA (reference sequence). As DNA, the CDR3 is TGCAGTGCTAGGTTGGACAGCTTGAACACTGAAGCTTTCTTT. Translation gives CSARLDSLNTEAFF.

This clonotype came up a few times. V usage is TRBV30 and J usage is TRBJ1-2, with 7 nucleotides matching TRBD1. The CDR3 consists of 12 residues. Germline CDR1 reads GTSNPN; CDR2 reads SVGIG (reference sequence). V dropped 4 bases and J dropped 6; count of bases not matched to a gene: 5. CDR3 nucleotide sequence: TGTGCCTGGACCCAGGGGGTTGATGGCTACACCTTC. Amino acids: CAWTQGVDGYTF.

This chain connects TRBV5-4 to TRBJ2-2, with D perhaps TRBD1 (6 bases). Trimming pared 6 bases from V and 2 bases from J, leaving 20 bases between. CDR1 and CDR2 from the germline V gene are SGHNT and YYREEE (reference sequence). The CDR3 is 17 residues long. The CDR3 DNA reads TGTGCCAGCAACTCTCGGACAGTGACTACCAACACCGGGGAGCTGTTTTTT. This encodes CASNSRTVTTNTGELFF.

This clonotype occurred a few times. The chain is built from TRBV24-1 and TRBJ1-1; D may be TRBD1 (6 bases). CDR1 is KGHDR and CDR2 is SFDVKD in the germline V gene. The V and J ends lost 2 bases and 6 bases respectively, with 21 bases between them. CDR3 length equals 17 residues. For the CDR3, the DNA is TGTGCCACCAGTGATTCCGGGACACCCCTCGGGAGGTCTGAAGCTTTCTTT. It translates to CATSDSGTPLGRSEAFF.

This clonotype was found many times. The chain is built from TRBV12-3 or TRBV12-4 and TRBJ1-1, with 9 bases aligning to TRBD1. The CDR3 runs to 14 residues. The junction had 3 bases not matched to a gene; V was cut back by 6 bases and J by 1 base. Written as DNA, the CDR3 is TGTGCCAGCAGCAAGACAGGGGGGAACACTGAAGCTTTCTTT. Translation gives CASSKTGGNTEAFF.

This clonotype was observed many times. V gene TRBV5-1 combines with J gene TRBJ2-1; weak D call: TRBD2 (5 bases). The CDR3 extends over 15 amino acids. The germline V and J ends were trimmed by 5 bases and 1 base, with 13 bases remaining between them. Germline V gene data show CDR1 as SGHRS and CDR2 as YFSETQ. DNA of the CDR3: TGCGCCAGCAGTTCAACCGGGATTTCCTACAATGAGCAGTTCTTC. Translation: CASSSTGISYNEQFF. Full variable domain (outside the CDR3, taken from reference TRBV5-1 and TRBJ2-1): KAGVTQTPRYLIKTRGQQVTLSCSPISGHRSVSWYQQTPGQGLQFLFEYFSETQRNKGNFPGRFSGRQFSNSRSEMNVSTLELGDSALYLCASSSTGISYNEQFFGPGTRLTVL.

This clonotype has only a few counts. The chain carries TRBV14 and TRBJ2-1; 7 nucleotides match TRBD2. J was trimmed by 0 bases and V by 3 bases; bases with no gene match: 2. CDR3 length equals 15 residues. Germline V CDR1 and CDR2: SGHDN, FVKESK. As DNA, the CDR3 is TGTGCCAGCAGCCATAGCGGGCCCTCCTACAATGAGCAGTTCTTC. It encodes CASSHSGPSYNEQFF.

This clonotype turned up a few times. The rearrangement joins TRBV5-6 to TRBJ1-2; tentative D call: TRBD1 (6 bases). The germline V gene encodes CDR1 SGHDT and CDR2 YYEEEE. Trimming removed 2 bases from V and 2 bases from J, with 13 bases in between. This CDR3 is 15 amino acids long. The CDR3 spells CASSFRGFLNYGYTF. For the CDR3, the DNA is TGTGCCAGCAGCTTTAGGGGGTTCCTCAACTATGGCTACACCTTC.

For this clonotype: This may come from a read error, since a much larger clone is one base off. In DNA form, the CDR3 reads TGCAGCGTTGCTAGCGGGAGGGTTGCCACCGGGGAGCAGTTTTTT. This gives the protein CSVASGRVATGEQFF. This sequence joins TRBV29-1 and TRBJ2-2, with 12 nucleotides matching TRBD2. The length of the CDR3 is 15 residues. In germline, CDR1 is SQVTM, CDR2 ANQGSEA.